This is a list of T cell receptor beta chains from one sample in a study of Tregs in tolerant kidney transplant recipients. No antigen has been assigned to these receptors. TCRdb's copy holds only in-frame clones and misses some; the assay was immunoSEQ multiplex PCR. The repertoire holds 1,500 to 2,000 clones, with roughly 70% as singletons. Sequenced: CD8+ T cells from blood cultured with allogeneic cells. All receptors come from a human donor in good health. The CDR3 runs from the conserved cysteine through the conserved F or W. Each record gives: clone size, D gene, V gene, J gene, CDR3 DNA, CDR3 protein. The D gene is left open where the match is weak. Size is stated for part of the rows, as once, few or many counts, or as a class when the clone is expanded.

>-|-|TRBV5-6|TRBJ2-5
TGTGCCAGCAGCTGGGCAGGTCAAGAGACCCAGTACTTC
CASSWAGQETQYF
>-|TRBD1|TRBV27|TRBJ2-3
TGTGCCAGCAGGACAGGGTTGGTGGATACGCAGTATTTT
CASRTGLVDTQYF
>-|-|TRBV27|TRBJ2-2
TGTGCCAGCAGTTTAGCATTCGGGGAGCTGTTTTTT
CASSLAFGELFF
>-|-|TRBV11-2|TRBJ2-1
TGTGCCAGCAGCTCTCTGCCGGTGAGTTGGAATGAGCAGTTCTTC
CASSSLPVSWNEQFF
>-|-|TRBV10-2|TRBJ1-2
TGCGCCAGCAGTGAGTCGACTCTGGGTGGCTACACCTTC
CASSESTLGGYTF
>-|TRBD1|TRBV15|TRBJ2-3
TGTGCCACCAGGACAGGGTTCCGAGATACGCAGTATTTT
CATRTGFRDTQYF
>-|-|TRBV27|TRBJ2-1
TGTGCCAGCAGTCCCCCAGTGAGGAGAGGCAGCGACAATGAGCAGTTCTTC
CASSPPVRRGSDNEQFF
>-|TRBD2|TRBV5-4|TRBJ2-7
TGTGCCAGCAGCTGGGGGGGGAGCTCCTACGAGCAGTACTTC
CASSWGGSSYEQYF
>-|-|TRBV4-1|TRBJ1-4
TGCGCCACCAGAGGGGCAACTAATGAAAAACTGTTTTTT
CATRGATNEKLFF
>few|-|TRBV27|TRBJ2-5
TGTGCCAGCGGGCCCCTATCTACGTTGGGGGTAGAGGCCCAGTACTTC
CASGPLSTLGVEAQYF
>-|-|TRBV6-5|TRBJ2-7
TGTGCCAGCAGCCCGGGACCCTCCTACGAGCAGTACTTC
CASSPGPSYEQYF
>-|TRBD2|TRBV4-1|TRBJ2-2
TGCGCCAGCAGCCAACTCTCTAGCGGGAGTGGTGGGGAGCTGTTTTTT
CASSQLSSGSGGELFF
>few|TRBD1|TRBV27|TRBJ2-7
TGTGCCAGCAGTTTATCGACAGGGGGCGTCGAGCAGTACTTC
CASSLSTGGVEQYF
>-|TRBD1|TRBV5-4|TRBJ2-7
TGTGCCAGCAGCCCCGGGACAGGGGGGTACGAGCAGTACTTC
CASSPGTGGYEQYF
>-|-|TRBV4-1|TRBJ2-7
TGCGCCACCTCCTGGGACCGGGGCTACGAGCAGTACTTC
CATSWDRGYEQYF
>-|-|TRBV2|TRBJ2-2
TGTGCCAGCAGTGGTGGGGACATCTCGCCCGGGGAGCTGTTTTTT
CASSGGDISPGELFF
>-|-|TRBV29-1|TRBJ1-2
TGCAGCGTCCCCAACCCGATTTCCTATGGCTACACCTTC
CSVPNPISYGYTF
>-|TRBD1|TRBV4-1|TRBJ1-4
TGCGCCAGCAGCGGGTGGGACAGTGAAAAACTGTTTTTT
CASSGWDSEKLFF
>-|-|TRBV11-1|TRBJ2-7
TGTGCCAGCAGCTATTCAGGGACTGGGGAGCAGTACTTC
CASSYSGTGEQYF
>once|-|TRBV5-8|TRBJ2-1
TGTGCCAGCAGAAATGACGGGTATTCCTACAATGAGCAGTTCTTC
CASRNDGYSYNEQFF
>-|-|TRBV27|TRBJ1-5
TGTGCCAGCAGTTTCGGGGCTAGCAATCAGCCCCAGCATTTT
CASSFGASNQPQHF
>-|-|TRBV9|TRBJ2-7
TGTGCCAGCAGCGGGGACAACCACGAGCAGTACTTC
CASSGDNHEQYF
>few|TRBD1|TRBV6-6|TRBJ2-7
TGTGCCAGCAGTTACTTCTGGGACAGGGGAACCTACGAGCAGTACTTC
CASSYFWDRGTYEQYF
>-|TRBD2|TRBV7-6|TRBJ2-3
TGTGCCAGCAGTTTAACCCCCGGGACTAGCGGGGCCACAGATACGCAGTATTTT
CASSLTPGTSGATDTQYF
>few|-|TRBV15|TRBJ2-2
TGTGCCACCAGCAGACCTAGCTCGAACACCGGGGAGCTGTTTTTT
CATSRPSSNTGELFF
>-|TRBD1|TRBV2|TRBJ2-5
TGTGCCATTACCCCGGGACAGGGAATAGAGACCCAGTACTTC
CAITPGQGIETQYF
>-|-|TRBV7-8|TRBJ2-7
TGTGCCAGCAGCTCAGGGGTCCACGAGCAGTACTTC
CASSSGVHEQYF
>few|-|TRBV9|TRBJ1-1
TGTGCCAGCAGCGTAGAAGGAACAGCATTTATAAACACTGAAGCTTTCTTT
CASSVEGTAFINTEAFF
>-|TRBD2|TRBV29-1|TRBJ2-1
TGCAGCGTTGTCCCACCGGGACTAGCCTCCAATGAGCAGTTCTTC
CSVVPPGLASNEQFF
>-|TRBD2|TRBV6-5|TRBJ2-1
TGTGCCAGCAGTTTGATTAGCGGGAGTGTAGATGAGCAGTTCTTC
CASSLISGSVDEQFF
>-|-|TRBV7-9|TRBJ1-4
TGTGCCAGCAGCTTCGACACCGCAACTAATGAAAAACTGTTTTTT
CASSFDTATNEKLFF
>-|TRBD2|TRBV29-1|TRBJ2-1
TGCAGCGTTGAGGTAGCACTAGCGGGAGTCCGGGGGCTCTTC
CSVEVALAGVRGLF
>-|-|TRBV5-1|TRBJ1-4
TGCGCCAGCAGCTTGGGTCGACGGGAGGAAAAACTGTTTTTT
CASSLGRREEKLFF
>-|-|TRBV19|TRBJ1-1
TGTGCCAGTAGTATACCGGGACAAAGGAACACTGAAGCTTTCTTT
CASSIPGQRNTEAFF
>-|-|TRBV7-9|TRBJ2-7
TGTGCCAGCAGCCTAACTCGGGCCTGGGACTACGAGCAGTACTTC
CASSLTRAWDYEQYF
>-|-|TRBV11-2|TRBJ2-2
TGTGCCAGCAGCTACGCCGGGGAGCTGTTTTTT
CASSYAGELFF
>-|-|TRBV9|TRBJ1-6
TGTGCCAGTTCTGGGGGCGGTTCACCCCTCCACTTT
CASSGGGSPLHF
>-|-|TRBV27|TRBJ2-7
TGTGCCAGCAGTTTATCGCCGGGGGCCGCCTACGAGCAGTACTTC
CASSLSPGAAYEQYF
>-|-|TRBV9|TRBJ2-3
TGTGCCAGCAGCCCGGACATAGATACGCAGTATTTT
CASSPDIDTQYF
>-|-|TRBV19|TRBJ2-5
TGTGCCAGTAGTCCCTTGGATGGCAGGGTGACAAGAGAGACCCAGTACTTC
CASSPLDGRVTRETQYF
>few|TRBD1|TRBV13|TRBJ2-5
TGTGCCAGCAGCTTTGCAGGGGGCTTGGAGACCCAGTACTTC
CASSFAGGLETQYF
>-|-|TRBV27|TRBJ2-2
TGTGCCAGCAGTTTCCTCGCCCCCGGGGAGCTGTTTTTT
CASSFLAPGELFF
>-|-|TRBV7-6|TRBJ1-4
TGTGCCAGCAGCTTAGTGGGGGGGGATGGAGAAAAACTGTTTTTT
CASSLVGGDGEKLFF
>once|TRBD1|TRBV2|TRBJ2-7
TGTGCCGGCACCGGGACAGGGAATTACGAGCAGTACTTC
CAGTGTGNYEQYF
>few|-|TRBV5-6|TRBJ2-1
TGTGCCAGCAGCTTGGGGACGGGGCACAATGAGCAGTTCTTC
CASSLGTGHNEQFF
>-|TRBD1|TRBV7-8|TRBJ1-2
TGTGCCAGCAGCTTGGGGACAGGGAACTATGGCTACACCTTC
CASSLGTGNYGYTF
>-|-|TRBV7-6|TRBJ1-3
TGTGCCAGCAGCTTAGAGGTTCGTGGGTTGGTGAACACCATATATTTT
CASSLEVRGLVNTIYF
>-|TRBD1|TRBV11-2|TRBJ1-2
TGTGCCAGCAGCCATATTCCCGGGACAGACAATGGCTACACCTTC
CASSHIPGTDNGYTF
>-|-|TRBV7-8|TRBJ1-5
TGTGCCAGCAGCTTAGCGTTGGGGGCTAGGCAGCCCCAGCATTTT
CASSLALGARQPQHF
>few|-|TRBV5-6|TRBJ2-7
TGTGCCAGCAGCCTGGGGTCGGGGGGCATCTACGAGCAGTACTTC
CASSLGSGGIYEQYF
>once|-|TRBV4-1|TRBJ1-1
TGCGCCAGCAGCCAAGGACAGTACACTGAAGCTTTCTTT
CASSQGQYTEAFF
>few|-|TRBV11-2|TRBJ1-3
TGTGCCAGCAGCTTACATGGGGCTGGAAACACCATATATTTT
CASSLHGAGNTIYF
>once|-|TRBV7-9|TRBJ2-7
TGTGCCAGCAGCTTCGGCACAGGATCTCCCTACGAGCAGTACTTC
CASSFGTGSPYEQYF